These T cell receptor beta chains were read from a single sample in a study of graft-versus-host responses after intestinal transplantation. For these receptors, no antigen is known. Clones were sequenced by immunoSEQ multiplex PCR, and TCRdb holds only the in-frame ones, with some missing. The table shows 70,000 to 80,000 clones, with roughly 87% occurring only once. The specimen was unstimulated CD8+ T cells sorted from spleen or lymph node cells, collected before intestinal transplant. The receptors were gathered from a human donor who received an intestinal transplant. CDR3s include the opening cysteine and the closing phenylalanine or tryptophan. The D gene is left open where the match is weak.

j_gene,v_gene,d_gene,CDR3aa
TRBJ2-1,TRBV7-6,-,CASSAGQSLYNEQFF
TRBJ2-3,TRBV6-5,TRBD2,CASKGGGLTDTQYF
TRBJ2-5,TRBV13,TRBD1,CASSLEFPTGDGQETQYF
TRBJ2-3,TRBV2,-,CASTRLGASTDTQYF
TRBJ2-4,TRBV5-8,-,CASTLDIGGAKNIQYF
TRBJ2-1,TRBV7-3,TRBD1,CASSLGTGSYNEQFF
TRBJ2-6,TRBV9,TRBD2,CASSVLAASSGANVLTF
TRBJ1-4,TRBV5-8,TRBD1,CASSARQGNLDEKLFF
TRBJ2-5,TRBV27,TRBD2,CASSSPGSGGTETQYF
TRBJ2-3,TRBV6-6,TRBD2,CAGTSLAVWADTQYF
TRBJ2-1,TRBV9,TRBD1,CASSVGDRDYNEQFF
TRBJ1-1,TRBV6-1,-,CATDSGAEAFF
TRBJ2-1,TRBV27,-,CASSSGYNEQFF